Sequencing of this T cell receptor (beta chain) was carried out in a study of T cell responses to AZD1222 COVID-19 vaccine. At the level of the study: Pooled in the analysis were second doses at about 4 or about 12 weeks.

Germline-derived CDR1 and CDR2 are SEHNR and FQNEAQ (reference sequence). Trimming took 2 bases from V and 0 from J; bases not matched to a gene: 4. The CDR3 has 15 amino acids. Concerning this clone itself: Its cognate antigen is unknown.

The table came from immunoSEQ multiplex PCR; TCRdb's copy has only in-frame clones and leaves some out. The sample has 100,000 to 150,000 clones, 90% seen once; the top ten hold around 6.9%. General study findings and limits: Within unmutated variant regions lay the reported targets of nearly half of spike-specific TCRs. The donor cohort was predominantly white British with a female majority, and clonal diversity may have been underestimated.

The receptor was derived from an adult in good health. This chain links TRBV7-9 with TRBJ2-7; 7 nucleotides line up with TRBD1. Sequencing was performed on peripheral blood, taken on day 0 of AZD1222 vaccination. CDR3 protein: CASSLSRDSSYEQYF. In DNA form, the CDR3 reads TGTGCCAGCAGCTTAAGCCGGGACAGCTCCTACGAGCAGTACTTC.